This T cell receptor (beta chain) was obtained from a study of blood T cells in healthy people across ages. Concerning this clonotype: Its antigen remains unidentified.

It was with a sample-barcoded 5' primer and a J-beta primer mix that a second PCR of about 6 to 12 cycles was run. Researchers report that a template-switch adaptor with 12 random nucleotides tagged each cDNA molecule. A minimum of 2.5 million CDR3-containing paired-end reads was obtained for each sample. TCRdb re-analysed the 5' RACE reads in MiXCR, keeping a single row per CDR3 protein. The sample records some 690,000 distinct CDR3 sequences, about 20% being singletons. Points from the study as a whole: Significant beta diversity loss was already apparent by age approximately 38, declining roughly linearly.

The germline V and J ends were trimmed by 3 bases and 3 bases, with 23 bases remaining between them. The CDR3 is made up of 18 amino acids. Looked up from germline, CDR1 is ENHRY and CDR2 is SYGVKD. The specimen was blood. This receptor was obtained from a man between 65 and 85 years old in good health. This sequence joins TRBV10-3 and TRBJ1-1; D perhaps matches TRBD1 (5 bases). CDR3 DNA: TGTGCCATCAGTGATCTGGGCCAGGGTGGTGTGGGGCACACTGAAGCTTTCTTT. Translating it yields CAISDLGQGGVGHTEAFF.